One TCR beta chain is described in this entry. Original data processing: Estimation of nucleated cell counts was performed using reference gene primer amplification. Sequencing was performed with immunoSEQ multiplex PCR; in TCRdb, only in-frame clones are kept and a portion is missing. V and J calls and clone size come straight from that table; D and trimming were deduced from the DNA. This repertoire shows 150,000 to 170,000 clones, under 85% found once; its top ten account for 0.55% to 0.75%. One Seattle source followed patients from active infection through their disease course. These data come from a study of blood T cell repertoires in COVID-19. As for the study in general: Material from acute and convalescent COVID-19 was sourced from the United States, Italy and Spain. The cDNA or gDNA used as material had been derived from T cells, B-cell-depleted T cells, or PBMCs.

Germline V gene sequence: CDR1 LGHDT, CDR2 YNNKEL (reference sequence). This CDR3 contains 14 residues. V was clipped by 6 bases and J by 7 bases; unmatched bases: 4. V usage is TRBV3-1 (or the pseudogene TRBV3-2) and J usage is TRBJ1-6; 9 positions agree with TRBD1. The TCR sequence derives from a man aged 60 to 75 with COVID-19, enrolled during active disease. Sample: peripheral blood. This CDR3 is CASRTDRGNSPLHF. The CDR3 nucleotides read TGTGCCAGCAGGACCGACAGGGGGAATTCACCCCTCCACTTT.